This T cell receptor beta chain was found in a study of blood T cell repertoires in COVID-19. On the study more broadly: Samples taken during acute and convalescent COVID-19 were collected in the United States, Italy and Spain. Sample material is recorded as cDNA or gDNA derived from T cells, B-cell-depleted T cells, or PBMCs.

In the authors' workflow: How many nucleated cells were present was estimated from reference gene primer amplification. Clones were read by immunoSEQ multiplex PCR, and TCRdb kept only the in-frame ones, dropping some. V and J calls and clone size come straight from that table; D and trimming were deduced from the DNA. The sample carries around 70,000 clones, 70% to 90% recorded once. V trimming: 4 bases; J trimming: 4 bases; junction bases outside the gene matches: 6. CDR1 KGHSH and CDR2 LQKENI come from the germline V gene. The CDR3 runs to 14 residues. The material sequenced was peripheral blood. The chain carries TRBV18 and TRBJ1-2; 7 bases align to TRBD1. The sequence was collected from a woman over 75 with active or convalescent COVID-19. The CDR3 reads CASSQYRGPYGYTF. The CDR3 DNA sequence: TGTGCCAGCTCACAATACAGGGGTCCCTATGGCTACACCTTC.